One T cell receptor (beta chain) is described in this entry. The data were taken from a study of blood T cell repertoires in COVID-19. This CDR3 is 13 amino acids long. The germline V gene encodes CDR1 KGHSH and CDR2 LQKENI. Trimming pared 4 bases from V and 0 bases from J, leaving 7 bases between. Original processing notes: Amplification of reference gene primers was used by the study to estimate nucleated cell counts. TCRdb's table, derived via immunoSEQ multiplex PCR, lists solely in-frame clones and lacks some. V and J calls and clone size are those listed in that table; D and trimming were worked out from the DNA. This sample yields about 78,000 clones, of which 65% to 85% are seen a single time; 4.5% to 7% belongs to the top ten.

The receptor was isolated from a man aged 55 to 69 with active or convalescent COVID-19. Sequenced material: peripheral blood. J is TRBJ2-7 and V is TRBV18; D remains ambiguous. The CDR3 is CASSHNNSYEQYF. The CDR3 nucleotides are TGTGCCAGCTCACATAATAACTCCTACGAGCAGTACTTC.